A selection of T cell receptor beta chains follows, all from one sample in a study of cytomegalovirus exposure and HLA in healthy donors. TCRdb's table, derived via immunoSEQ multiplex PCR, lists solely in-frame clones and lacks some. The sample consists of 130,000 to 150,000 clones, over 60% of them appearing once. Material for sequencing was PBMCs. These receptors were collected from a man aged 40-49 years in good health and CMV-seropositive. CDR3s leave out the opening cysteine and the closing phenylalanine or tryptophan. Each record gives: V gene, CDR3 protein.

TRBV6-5 ASSSVMGSLNSPLH
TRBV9 ASSSPSPDRYQETQY
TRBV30 AWSVLEGVGTIY
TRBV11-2 ASSPGTGYEQY
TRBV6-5 ASSYTGSKARLF
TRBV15 ATSSRTGRSQH
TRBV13 ASSHNTEAF
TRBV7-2 ASSLAPGTGGYEQY
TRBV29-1 SVRDSSSPYEQY
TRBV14 ASSPSRGKLSYEQY
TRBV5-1 ASSLDRESTNEKLF
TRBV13 ASSLEGSYEQY
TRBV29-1 SVEGRDLQGELF
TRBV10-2 ASSDSREYNSPLH
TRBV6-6 ASSYGDKSTDTQY
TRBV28 ASVSGGPYNEQF
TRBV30 AWTAQGYGYT
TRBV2 ASSRTGRGTGELF
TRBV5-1 ASSLGGGVTEAF
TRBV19 ASSIARQGGTGELF
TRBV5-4 ASSLGRGGYEQY
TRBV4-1 ASSQVLLGGTEQF
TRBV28 ASSFRRGFAETQY
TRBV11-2 ASSFNGGGRGNQPQH
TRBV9 ASSLGQGANYGYT
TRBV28 ASGGTGVNNYGYT
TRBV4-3 ASSQKTGFFSYNEQF
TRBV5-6 ASSLARGGSYEQY
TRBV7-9 ASSAGQGSYEQY
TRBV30 AWSVGQGRNYGYT
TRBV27 ASSFQGGNEQF
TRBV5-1 ASSADRPSNEKLF
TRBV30 AWRQSGAPGDTQY
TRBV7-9 ASSPGETEAF
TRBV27 ASKQQGKNEKLF
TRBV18 ASSPSWGGTEAF
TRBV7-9 ASSSALAGVSSYEQY
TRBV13 ASSLSRIETQY
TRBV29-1 SVVPRQGRGTDTQY